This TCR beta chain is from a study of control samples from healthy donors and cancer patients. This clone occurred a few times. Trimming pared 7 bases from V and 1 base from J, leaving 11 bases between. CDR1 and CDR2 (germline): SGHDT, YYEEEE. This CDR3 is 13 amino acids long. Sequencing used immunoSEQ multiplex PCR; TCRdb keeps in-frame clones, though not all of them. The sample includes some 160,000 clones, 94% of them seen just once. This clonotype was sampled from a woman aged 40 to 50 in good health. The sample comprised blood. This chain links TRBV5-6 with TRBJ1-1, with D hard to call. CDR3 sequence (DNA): TGTGCCAGCGAGTGGCAGAAGAACACTGAAGCTTTCTTT. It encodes CASEWQKNTEAFF.